This is a list of T cell receptor beta chains from one sample in a study of PD-1 blockade in classical Hodgkin lymphoma. TCRdb's copy holds only in-frame clones and misses some; the assay was immunoSEQ multiplex PCR. The sample holds fewer than 55,000 clones; around 80% are singletons and the top ten take less than 40%. The sample here was peripheral blood mononuclear cells (PBMCs), taken before the fourth cycle of nivolumab. These TCRs come from a human donor with classical Hodgkin lymphoma. Each CDR3 is given with its conserved first and last residue. A D gene is named only where the DNA matches it firmly. Clone size appears in some rows only: once, few, many, or a class for an expanded clone.

j_call v_call d_call clone_size cdr3_aa cdr3_nt
TRBJ1-4 TRBV5-1 TRBD1 . CASSTQGALNEKLFF TGCGCCAGCAGTACTCAGGGGGCCCTTAATGAAAAACTGTTTTTT
TRBJ1-2 TRBV5-4 . . CASSSDGYGYTF TGTGCCAGCAGCTCTGACGGCTATGGCTACACCTTC
TRBJ2-3 TRBV18 . . CASSARWGTDTQYF TGTGCCAGCTCGGCCCGGTGGGGTACAGATACGCAGTATTTT
TRBJ1-1 TRBV11-2 TRBD1 once CASSFGQGDTEAFF TGTGCCAGCAGCTTCGGACAGGGTGACACTGAAGCTTTCTTT
TRBJ2-7 TRBV6-1 TRBD1 few CASSEPGQGTDEQYF TGTGCCAGCAGTGAACCGGGACAGGGCACCGACGAGCAGTACTTC
TRBJ2-6 TRBV7-8 . . CASSSDRNSGANVLTF TGTGCCAGCAGCTCCGACAGGAACTCTGGGGCCAACGTCCTGACTTTC
TRBJ2-1 TRBV18 . . CASSPGDREQFF TGTGCCAGCTCACCGGGAGACCGGGAGCAGTTCTTC
TRBJ2-5 TRBV29-1 . . CSVRERAGETQYF TGCAGCGTCCGCGAGAGGGCGGGGGAGACCCAGTACTTC
TRBJ1-5 TRBV7-9 TRBD1 . CASSGTGVSNQPQHF TGTGCCAGCAGCGGGACAGGGGTTAGCAATCAGCCCCAGCATTTT
TRBJ2-5 TRBV7-2 TRBD2 . CASSRIAEYLAGVGETQYF TGTGCCAGCAGCCGAATCGCCGAGTACCTAGCGGGGGTCGGAGAGACCCAGTACTTC
TRBJ2-3 TRBV5-1 TRBD2 medium-sized CASSGVGTSGGEDTQYF TGCGCCAGCAGCGGTGTAGGGACTAGCGGGGGGGAGGATACGCAGTATTTT
TRBJ2-2 TRBV19 TRBD2 . CASKTTGGANTGELFF TGTGCCAGTAAGACCACGGGAGGAGCAAACACCGGGGAGCTGTTTTTT
TRBJ2-5 TRBV7-9 . . CASSLATTQETQYF TGTGCCAGCAGCTTAGCCACAACACAAGAGACCCAGTACTTC
TRBJ1-4 TRBV5-6 . . CASSFYAGDEKLFF TGTGCCAGCAGCTTCTATGCCGGGGATGAAAAACTGTTTTTT
TRBJ1-2 TRBV7-6 TRBD1 many CASSLAGQGASYTF TGTGCCAGCAGCTTAGCGGGACAGGGGGCGAGCTACACCTTC
TRBJ1-2 TRBV5-6 TRBD1 once CASSSRTGELHTF TGTGCCAGCAGCTCGAGGACAGGCGAATTGCACACCTTC
TRBJ1-5 TRBV5-1 . . CASREDGNQPQHF TGCGCCAGCAGGGAGGACGGGAATCAGCCCCAGCATTTT
TRBJ2-1 TRBV27 . . CASSFPMRGLNEQFF TGTGCCAGCAGTTTCCCGATGAGGGGTTTAAATGAGCAGTTCTTC
TRBJ2-2 TRBV18 TRBD2 . CASSPLAPGLAGANTGELFF TGTGCCAGCTCACCCCTCGCCCCTGGACTAGCGGGGGCCAACACCGGGGAGCTGTTTTTT
TRBJ2-7 TRBV7-9 TRBD2 few CASSPAGGGYEQYF TGTGCCAGCAGCCCAGCTGGGGGAGGGTACGAGCAGTACTTC
TRBJ2-7 TRBV15 . . CATSRARGIGYEQYF TGTGCCACCAGCAGAGCGAGGGGGATCGGGTACGAGCAGTACTTC
TRBJ1-1 TRBV6-6 . . CASSFSGGSTEAFF TGTGCCAGCAGTTTCTCGGGGGGGAGCACTGAAGCTTTCTTT
TRBJ2-7 TRBV19 TRBD1 . CASSIAAGGQGYSYEQYF TGTGCCAGTAGTATTGCCGCCGGCGGACAGGGCTACTCCTACGAGCAGTACTTC
TRBJ2-1 TRBV6-6 TRBD2 . CASSLTSGGAGEQFF TGTGCCAGCAGTTTGACTAGCGGGGGGGCCGGGGAGCAGTTCTTC
TRBJ1-5 TRBV7-2 . . CASSRQNNQPQHF TGTGCCAGCAGCAGACAGAACAATCAGCCCCAGCATTTT
TRBJ2-1 TRBV5-1 . . CASKHTRDNEQFF TGCGCCAGCAAGCACACCCGGGACAATGAGCAGTTCTTC
TRBJ1-3 TRBV7-6 TRBD1 . CASSPTGASSGNTIYF TGTGCCAGCAGCCCAACAGGGGCCTCCTCAGGAAACACCATATATTTT
TRBJ1-2 TRBV9 . . CASSVAEGLYGYTF TGTGCCAGCAGCGTAGCGGAAGGACTCTATGGCTACACCTTC
TRBJ1-2 TRBV4-1 . . CASSPSALASGHGYTF TGCGCCAGCAGCCCCTCCGCTCTAGCCTCAGGGCATGGCTACACCTTC
TRBJ2-1 TRBV7-2 . . CASSLGLGNEQFF TGTGCCAGCAGCTTAGGACTAGGGAATGAGCAGTTCTTC
TRBJ1-3 TRBV2 . . CASSAQGTGNTIYF TGTGCCAGCAGTGCACAGGGAACTGGAAACACCATATATTTT
TRBJ1-4 TRBV2 TRBD1 . CASREDRAGEKLFF TGTGCCAGCAGGGAGGACAGGGCGGGTGAAAAACTGTTTTTT
TRBJ2-3 TRBV11-1 . . CASSLEVTDTQYF TGTGCCAGCAGCTTAGAGGTTACAGATACGCAGTATTTT
TRBJ1-4 TRBV29-1 . . CSVGSGQGFGEKLFF TGCAGCGTTGGGTCCGGGCAGGGTTTTGGTGAAAAACTGTTTTTT
TRBJ2-7 TRBV5-4 . . CASSLTYTYEQYF TGTGCCAGCAGCTTGACGTATACCTACGAGCAGTACTTC
TRBJ1-2 TRBV4-2 . . CASSQDLGTDGYTF TGTGCCAGCAGCCAAGACCTGGGGACGGATGGCTACACCTTC
TRBJ1-5 TRBV6-6 . few CASSYRKGMSNQPQHF TGTGCCAGCAGTTACCGGAAGGGGATGAGCAATCAGCCCCAGCATTTT
TRBJ1-1 TRBV7-3 . . CASSLGGVETEAFF TGTGCCAGCAGCTTAGGCGGCGTAGAGACTGAAGCTTTCTTT
TRBJ1-2 TRBV19 . . CASSTTADYGYTF TGTGCCAGTAGTACGACAGCCGACTATGGCTACACCTTC
TRBJ1-2 TRBV7-3 . . CASSVDPGGGYTF TGTGCCAGCAGCGTCGACCCCGGAGGTGGCTACACCTTC
TRBJ2-7 TRBV10-3 TRBD1 once CAITDRESYEQYF TGTGCCATCACCGACAGGGAATCCTACGAGCAGTACTTC
TRBJ2-3 TRBV7-2 . . CASSFSGFAFPTDTQYF TGTGCCAGCAGCTTTAGCGGCTTCGCTTTCCCCACAGATACGCAGTATTTT
TRBJ1-6 TRBV15 . . CATSRVGGGSSYNSPLHF TGTGCCACCAGCAGAGTTGGGGGGGGTAGCTCCTATAATTCACCCCTCCACTTT
TRBJ1-1 TRBV6-5 TRBD1 . CASSDRTGNTEAFF TGTGCCAGCAGTGATCGGACAGGCAACACTGAAGCTTTCTTT
TRBJ1-3 TRBV19 . few CATKGHSGNTIYF TGTGCCACCAAGGGACACTCTGGAAACACCATATATTTT
TRBJ1-2 TRBV28 . . CASTQGDYGYTF TGTGCCAGCACCCAAGGAGACTATGGCTACACCTTC
TRBJ1-2 TRBV14 . . CASSPVRGWNYGYTF TGTGCCAGCAGCCCTGTTCGAGGTTGGAACTATGGCTACACCTTC
TRBJ2-2 TRBV5-1 . . CASSLGWATGELFF TGCGCCAGCAGCTTGGGGTGGGCCACCGGGGAGCTGTTTTTT